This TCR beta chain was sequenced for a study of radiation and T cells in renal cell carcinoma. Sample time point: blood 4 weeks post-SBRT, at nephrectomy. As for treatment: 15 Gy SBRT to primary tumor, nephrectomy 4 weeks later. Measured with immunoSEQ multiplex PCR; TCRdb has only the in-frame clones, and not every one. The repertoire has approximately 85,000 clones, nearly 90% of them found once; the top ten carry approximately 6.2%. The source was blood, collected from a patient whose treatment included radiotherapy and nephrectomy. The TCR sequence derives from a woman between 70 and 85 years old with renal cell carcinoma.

CDR3 nucleotide sequence: TGTGCCAGCATTCCAAAGAGGGGGGTTAATGAAAAACTGTTTTTT. Its protein is CASIPKRGVNEKLFF. The rearrangement joins TRBV28 to TRBJ1-4; tentatively, D is TRBD1 (6 bases). This CDR3 is 15 amino acids long. V lost 7 bases to trimming and J lost 4 bases, with 16 bases between them. From germline, CDR1 is MDHEN and CDR2 SYDVKM.